This note documents a single T cell receptor beta chain sequence. No antigen is known for it. This specimen comes from a study of blood T cells in healthy people across ages. For the second PCR, which ran for 7 to 11 cycles, a sample-barcoded 5' primer and a J-beta primer mix were used. All cDNA molecules were each tagged by a template-switch adaptor with 12 random nucleotides. One entry per CDR3 protein, called by TCRdb with MiXCR from the 5' RACE reads. The table lists 700,000 to 850,000 distinct CDR3 sequences, about 55% of them singletons. General observations from the study: Compared with aged donors, long-lived donors showed fewer expanded clones, suggesting selection.

Looked up from germline, CDR1 is SGHNT and CDR2 is YYREEE (reference sequence). This CDR3 has 14 residues. With V trimmed by 7 bases and J by 0 bases, 6 bases remained unmatched. This chain uses TRBV5-4 with TRBJ1-1; TRBD1 agrees at 7 bases. The origin of this receptor is a man aged 80 or over in good health. Source material: blood. The CDR3 nucleotides are TGTGCCAGCCGTCAGGGGGTTATGAACACTGAAGCTTTCTTT. Encoded protein: CASRQGVMNTEAFF.